One sample yielded the 29 T cell receptor beta chains listed below, sequenced in a study of cytomegalovirus exposure and HLA in healthy donors. PCR employed 60 Vbeta and 13 Jbeta primers. The repertoire was sequenced with immunoSEQ multiplex PCR; TCRdb's copy has only in-frame clones and lacks some. The table counts around 100,000 clones; less than 4.5% lies in the top ten. Sequencing was carried out using PBMCs. These receptors originate from a man aged 40-55 years in good health and CMV-seronegative.

The V gene is TRBV6-1, the J gene TRBJ2-1, with TRBD2 identical over 12 bases. The germline V gene has CDR1 MNHNS and CDR2 SASEGT. This CDR3 comprises 15 residues. The V gene end was trimmed by 2 bases and the J gene end by 7 bases; junction bases not matched to a gene: 3. CDR3 DNA: TGTGCCAGCAGTGAACTAGCGGGGGGGAGTAATGAGCAGTTCTTC. Translated: CASSELAGGSNEQFF.

This chain links TRBV29-1 with TRBJ2-7; 10 bases align to TRBD2. J was trimmed by 6 bases and V by 7 bases; bases with no gene match: 6. Germline assignment: CDR1 SQVTM and CDR2 ANQGSEA. This CDR3 is built from 12 residues. CDR3: CSARGLAIEQYF. CDR3 DNA: TGCAGCGCCAGGGGACTAGCGATCGAGCAGTACTTC.

The J gene is TRBJ2-2, the V gene TRBV4-1, with TRBD2 matching 14 bases. From germline, CDR1 is MGHRA and CDR2 YSYEKL. This CDR3 region has 17 residues. After removal of 2 bases from V and 6 bases from J, the junction contained 5 bases not matched to a gene. This chain's CDR3 is CASSQMAGLAGAGELFF. The CDR3 DNA reads as TGCGCCAGCAGCCAAATGGCGGGACTAGCGGGAGCCGGGGAGCTGTTTTTT.

The V and J genes are TRBV9 and TRBJ2-3; 7 bases fit TRBD1. The trim removed 4 bases at V and 5 bases at J, leaving 7 bases unmatched. The CDR3 contains 14 residues. The germline CDR1 and CDR2 sequences are SGDLS and YYNGEE. CDR3 in amino acids: CASSIDRAGDTQYF. The CDR3 DNA reads as TGTGCCAGCAGCATCGACAGGGCCGGAGATACGCAGTATTTT.

The chain uses TRBV29-1 and TRBJ2-7, with a weak D call TRBD1 (5 bases). The CDR3 contains 13 residues. CDR1 is SQVTM and CDR2 is ANQGSEA in the germline V gene. Between the trimmed V and J ends, which lost 3 bases and 0 bases, there was a span of 9 bases. The CDR3: CSVEQGDSYEQYF. In DNA, the CDR3 is TGCAGCGTTGAGCAGGGTGACTCCTACGAGCAGTACTTC.

The chain employs TRBV7-2 and TRBJ1-5; D gene ambiguous. The CDR3 is 15 residues long. The germline V gene has CDR1 SGHTA and CDR2 FQGNSA. Trimming left V 6 bases short and J 0 bases short, with 12 bases between. The CDR3 loop reads CASSSMSNSNQPQHF. The CDR3 region has the DNA TGTGCCAGCAGTTCGATGAGTAATAGCAATCAGCCCCAGCATTTT.

The chain links TRBV14 to TRBJ2-4, with unresolved D. The germline gives CDR1 SGHDN, CDR2 FVKESK. V was shortened by 4 bases and J by 6 bases, with 13 bases between the two germline ends. The CDR3 contains 14 residues. The CDR3 nucleotides are TGTGCCAGCAGCCCCCAGGCTCCTACAAACATTCAGTACTTC. Translating it yields CASSPQAPTNIQYF.

The chain carries TRBV10-3 and TRBJ1-1, with TRBD1 matching over 8 bases. J gave up 11 bases and V 10 bases, and 12 bases lay outside the gene matches. Germline CDR1 is ENHRY and CDR2 is SYGVKD. This CDR3 is 12 amino acids long. The DNA of the CDR3 is TGTGCCACCTTGGACAGGGAGCCGTTCGCTTTCTTT. Protein: CATLDREPFAFF.

V and J are TRBV6-1 and TRBJ1-1, with unresolved D. This CDR3 contains 11 residues. Germline assignment: CDR1 MNHNS and CDR2 SASEGT. The V and J ends lost 7 bases and 11 bases respectively, with 14 bases between them. The CDR3: CASTLASLAFF. The CDR3 DNA reads TGTGCCAGCACCCTCGCTAGCCTTGCTTTCTTT.

The rearrangement links TRBV19 to TRBJ1-5, with D possibly matching TRBD1 (6 bases). CDR3 length: 22 residues. CDR1 LNHDA and CDR2 SQIVND come from the germline V gene (reference sequence). Trimming pared 1 base from V and 0 bases from J, leaving 28 bases between. The CDR3 bases are TGTGCCAGTAGTATAGTCGGACAGACCCTCACCCCGGGGGGATATAGCAATCAGCCCCAGCATTTT. Protein product: CASSIVGQTLTPGGYSNQPQHF.

Here the CDR3 DNA reads TGTGCCAGTAGTGCCTCACAGGGGAACACCGGGGAGCTGTTTTTT. Its protein is CASSASQGNTGELFF. The chain has TRBV19 and TRBJ2-2; maybe TRBD1 (6 bases). The CDR3 runs to 15 residues. The ends were cut back, 5 bases at V and 1 base at J, with 11 bases in the middle. Germline CDR1 and CDR2: LNHDA and SQIVND (reference sequence).

The chain recombines TRBV7-9 with TRBJ2-7; 7 bases align to TRBD2. The junction had 7 bases not matched to a gene; V was cut back by 6 bases and J by 2 bases. This CDR3 spans 14 amino acids. The germline V gene encodes CDR1 SEHNR and CDR2 FQNEAQ (reference sequence). CDR3 sequence reads: CASSPGRPAYEQYF. The CDR3 nucleotides read TGTGCCAGCAGTCCCGGGAGGCCCGCCTACGAGCAGTACTTC.

The chain uses TRBV27 and TRBJ1-4; D ambiguous. This CDR3 comprises 14 residues. Germline V lookup: CDR1 MNHEY, CDR2 SMNVEV (reference sequence). V lost 10 bases and J 2 bases, leaving 14 bases between the germline ends. DNA of the CDR3: TGTGCCACCTCACGACGGGATACTAATGAAAAACTGTTTTTT. Translating gives CATSRRDTNEKLFF.

The chain has TRBV9 and TRBJ1-1, with D possibly being TRBD1 (6 bases). CDR3 length: 15 residues. Germline CDR1 reads SGDLS; CDR2 reads YYNGEE. V dropped 0 bases and J dropped 5 bases, with 14 bases sitting between them. CDR3 nucleotides: TGTGCCAGCAGCGTAGCTGTGGGGGCGAGGACTGAAGCTTTCTTT. It specifies CASSVAVGARTEAFF.

J is TRBJ1-1 and V is TRBV19, with TRBD1 identical over 11 bases. Per germline, CDR1 LNHDA and CDR2 SQIVND (reference sequence). The V gene end was trimmed by 8 bases and the J gene end by 1 base; junction bases not matched to a gene: 6. CDR3 length: 15 residues. Here the CDR3 reads CASLDRGLRNTEAFF. CDR3 nucleotide sequence: TGTGCCAGTTTGGACAGGGGGCTGCGGAACACTGAAGCTTTCTTT.

The chain employs TRBV6-7 and TRBJ2-2, with D perhaps matching TRBD1 (5 bases). TRBV6-7 is an open reading frame, and its role is uncertain. The CDR3 consists of 16 residues. The ends were cut back, 2 bases at V and 6 bases at J, with 16 bases in the middle. The CDR3, as DNA: TGTGCCAGCAGTTACCTTAGCTCAGGGTCCCCCGGGGAGCTGTTTTTT. Its translation: CASSYLSSGSPGELFF.

The chain uses TRBV7-9 and TRBJ1-3, with D uncertain. Trimming cost V 4 bases and J 6 bases, with 7 bases left between them. The CDR3 sequence is 12 residues long. Germline CDR1 and CDR2: SEHNR and FQNEAQ (reference sequence). The CDR3 DNA follows: TGTGCCAGCAGCTCATCTAAAAACACCATATATTTT. Protein: CASSSSKNTIYF. Based on the CDR3 plus reference TRBV7-9 and TRBJ1-3, the full variable domain is DTGVSQNPRHKITKRGQNVTFRCDPISEHNRLYWYRQTLGQGPEFLTYFQNEAQLEKSRLLSDRFSAERPKGSFSTLEIQRTEQGDSAMYLCASSSSKNTIYFGEGSWLTVV.

This chain connects TRBV19 to TRBJ1-5; D is possibly TRBD1 (5 bases). The CDR3 has 15 amino acids. Germline CDR1 LNHDA, CDR2 SQIVND (reference sequence). V was clipped by 3 bases and J by 5 bases, with 14 bases between them. CDR3 loop: CASSIGGARDQPQHF. In nucleotides, the CDR3 is TGTGCCAGTAGTATCGGAGGGGCGCGGGATCAGCCCCAGCATTTT.

Worth noting for this clone: The junction and the germline gene differ at one end; a read error may be behind it. The chain links TRBV7-6 to TRBJ2-2; 8 bases map to TRBD2. This CDR3 is built from 15 residues. CDR1 and CDR2 (germline): SGHVS, FNYEAQ. The CDR3 protein is CATVREGGNIGELFF. In DNA, the CDR3 is TGTGCCACCGTACGGGAGGGGGGGAACATCGGGGAGCTGTTTTTT.

This chain links TRBV19 with TRBJ1-5; D not certain. The CDR3 has 13 residues. V lost 3 bases and J 1 base, leaving 4 bases between the germline ends. Germline loops: CDR1 LNHDA, CDR2 SQIVND (reference sequence). The CDR3 DNA is TGTGCCAGTAGTATGGGCAGCAATCAGCCCCAGCATTTT. Residues: CASSMGSNQPQHF. The full variable domain, rest sourced from reference TRBV19 and TRBJ1-5, is DGGITQSPKYLFRKEGQNVTLSCEQNLNHDAMYWYRQDPGQGLRLIYYSQIVNDFQKGDIAEGYSVSREKKESFPLTVTSAQKNPTAFYLCASSMGSNQPQHFGDGTRLSIL.

The chain uses TRBV5-1 and TRBJ2-1; D gene unclear. Germline CDR1 reads SGHRS; CDR2 reads YFSETQ. V lost 1 base and J 4 bases, leaving 6 bases between the germline ends. CDR3 length: 13 amino acids. The DNA for the CDR3 is TGCGCCAGCAGCTTGTCGCAGTACAATGAGCAGTTCTTC. Encoded protein: CASSLSQYNEQFF.

The V call is TRBV7-2, the J call TRBJ2-5; TRBD1 matches 8 bases. The CDR3 is made up of 16 amino acids. CDR1 SGHTA and CDR2 FQGNSA come from the germline V gene. With 1 base clipped from V and 2 bases from J, the junction kept 6 bases outside the gene matches. CDR3 in DNA: TGTGCCAGCAGCTTAGGCAGGGGGCTAGGGCAAGAGACCCAGTACTTC. Translating it yields CASSLGRGLGQETQYF.

The chain is built from TRBV30 and TRBJ1-5; D is ambiguous. In germline, CDR1 is GTSNPN, CDR2 SVGIG (reference sequence). This CDR3 comprises 13 residues. V was cut by 2 bases and J by 9 bases, with 14 bases left in between. The CDR3 nucleotides read TGTGCCTGGAGTCCCCCCACTCCCGGGCCCCAGCATTTT. Translated: CAWSPPTPGPQHF. Full variable domain (missing parts from reference TRBV30 and TRBJ1-5): SQTIHQWPATLVQPVGSPLSLECTVEGTSNPNLYWYRQAAGRGLQLLFYSVGIGQISSEVPQNLSASRPQDRQFILSSKKLLLSDSGFYLCAWSPPTPGPQHFGDGTRLSIL.

J is TRBJ2-1 and V is TRBV4-3; 7 bases are a match to TRBD2. The CDR3 totals 16 residues. Germline assignment: CDR1 LGHNA and CDR2 YSLEER. V lost 1 base, J lost 7 bases, and 10 bases stayed unmatched. The CDR3 spells CASSQVGLPRGNEQFF. The CDR3 nucleotides are TGCGCCAGCAGCCAAGTGGGACTACCCCGGGGGAATGAGCAGTTCTTC.

V and J are TRBV29-1 and TRBJ2-2; the D gene is possibly TRBD2 (6 bases). V shed 7 bases and J shed 5 bases, with 11 bases lying between them. The germline gives CDR1 SQVTM, CDR2 ANQGSEA. The CDR3 consists of 12 residues. CDR3 DNA sequence: TGCAGCGGGGGGGAGAGGACCGGGGAGCTGTTTTTT. It is translated as CSGGERTGELFF.

J is TRBJ2-3 and V is TRBV10-2, with 10 positions matching TRBD2. J was trimmed by 0 bases and V by 5 bases; bases with no gene match: 2. Germline V gives CDR1 WSHSY, CDR2 SAAADI. This CDR3 has 15 amino acids. The chain's CDR3 is CASSILAGSTDTQYF. Written as DNA, the CDR3 is TGCGCCAGCAGTATACTAGCGGGGAGCACAGATACGCAGTATTTT.

The chain joins TRBV18 to TRBJ2-6; 11 nucleotides line up with TRBD2. The CDR3 has 19 residues. With 1 base clipped from V and 0 bases from J, the junction kept 5 bases outside the gene matches. From germline, CDR1 is KGHSH and CDR2 LQKENI. Here the CDR3 reads CASSPLVTSGSSGANVLTF. As DNA, the CDR3 is TGTGCCAGCTCACCACTGGTTACTAGCGGGAGCTCTGGGGCCAACGTCCTGACTTTC.

The J gene is TRBJ2-5, the V gene TRBV30; D is perhaps TRBD2 (6 bases). The CDR3 has 12 residues. In germline, CDR1 is GTSNPN, CDR2 SVGIG (reference sequence). Trimming left V 4 bases short and J 1 base short, with 7 bases between. The CDR3 DNA sequence: TGTGCCTGGAATAGCGGCCAAGAGACCCAGTACTTC. It yields the protein CAWNSGQETQYF.

The chain combines TRBV11-3 with TRBJ2-3, with TRBD2 matching over 8 bases. CDR3 length equals 16 residues. The germline V gene encodes CDR1 SGHNT and CDR2 YENEEA. V was clipped by 3 bases and J by 3 bases; unmatched bases: 8. CDR3 sequence (DNA): TGTGCCAGCAGCTTTGGTAGCGGGATAAGGACAGATACGCAGTATTTT. It encodes CASSFGSGIRTDTQYF.